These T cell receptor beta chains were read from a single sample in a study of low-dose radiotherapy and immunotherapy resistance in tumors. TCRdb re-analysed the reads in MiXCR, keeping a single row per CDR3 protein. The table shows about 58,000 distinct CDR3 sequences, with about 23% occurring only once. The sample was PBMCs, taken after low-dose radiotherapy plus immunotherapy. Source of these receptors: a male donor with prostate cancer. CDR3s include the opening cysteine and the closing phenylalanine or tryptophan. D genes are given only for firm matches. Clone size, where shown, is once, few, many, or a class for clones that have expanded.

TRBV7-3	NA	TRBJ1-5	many	TGTGCCAGCAGCTTAATCGGGGGTAAAGGCCAGCCCCAGCATTTT	CASSLIGGKGQPQHF
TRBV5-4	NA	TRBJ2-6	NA	TGTGCCAGCAGCTTCGCAGGGGCCTCTGGGGCCAACGTCCTGACTTTC	CASSFAGASGANVLTF
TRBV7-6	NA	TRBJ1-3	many	TGTGCCAGCAGCCCCGGCCACAGGGCTGGAAACACCATATATTTT	CASSPGHRAGNTIYF
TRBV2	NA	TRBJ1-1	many	TGTGCCAGCAGTGGCGGGGGTGCTGAAGCTTTCTTT	CASSGGGAEAFF
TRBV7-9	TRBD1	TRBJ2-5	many	TGTGCCAGCAGCTCAAGGGGGCCAGAGACCCAGTACTTC	CASSSRGPETQYF
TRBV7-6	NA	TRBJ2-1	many	TGTGCCAGCAGCTCCCCTCGGAGGAACAATGAGCAGTTCTTC	CASSSPRRNNEQFF
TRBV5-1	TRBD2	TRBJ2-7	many	TGCGCCAGCAGCTTGGGGGGCGGGAGCTCCTACGAGCAGTACTTC	CASSLGGGSSYEQYF
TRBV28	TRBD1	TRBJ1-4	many	TGTGCCAGCAGGGGACAGGGGGCCGCAACTAATGAAAAACTGTTTTTT	CASRGQGAATNEKLFF
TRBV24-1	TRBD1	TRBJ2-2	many	TGTGCCACCAGTGCCCCCAGGACAGGGGGCACCGGGGAGCTGTTTTTT	CATSAPRTGGTGELFF
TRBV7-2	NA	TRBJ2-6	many	TGTGCCAGCAGCCACCTGGGGGGCGGGGGCCGCGAGGGGGCCAACGTCCTGACTTTC	CASSHLGGGGREGANVLTF
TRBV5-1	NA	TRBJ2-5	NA	TGCGCCAGCAGCTACCGGTCTAGCGCACAAGAGACCCAGTACTTC	CASSYRSSAQETQYF
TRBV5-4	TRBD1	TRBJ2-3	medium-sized	TGTGCCAGCAGCTTACAGGGGATCTACCCCACAGGTGGGCAGTATTTT	CASSLQGIYPTGGQYF
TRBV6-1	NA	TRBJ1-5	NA	TGTGCCAGCGCAGGGAGTCGCAATCAGCCCCAGCATTTT	CASAGSRNQPQHF
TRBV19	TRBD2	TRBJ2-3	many	TGTGCCAGTAGTATCGAGACTAGCGGGGGGGCCATCACAGATACGCAGTATTTT	CASSIETSGGAITDTQYF
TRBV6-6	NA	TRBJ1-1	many	TGTGCCAGCAGTTACCCGGAAACTGGAACAGGGCCACCTGAAGCTTTCTTT	CASSYPETGTGPPEAFF
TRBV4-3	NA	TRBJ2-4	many	TGCGCCAGCAGCCAAGATGTGGGGCTAAAAAACATTCAGTACTTC	CASSQDVGLKNIQYF
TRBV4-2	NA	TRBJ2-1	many	TGTGCCAGCAGCCAAGGAGGGGTGGATGCGGCTTTCTACAATGAGCAGTTCTTC	CASSQGGVDAAFYNEQFF
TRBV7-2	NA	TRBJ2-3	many	TGTGCCAGCAGCTTAGATGGCAGGATCACAGATACGCAGTATTTT	CASSLDGRITDTQYF
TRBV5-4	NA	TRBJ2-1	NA	TGTGCCAGCAGCTTTGCAGGGGCGAGCTCCTACAATGAGCAGTTCTTC	CASSFAGASSYNEQFF
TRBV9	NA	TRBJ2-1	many	TGTGCCAGCAGCGTAGTTGCGGGATCCTACAATGAGCAGTTCTTC	CASSVVAGSYNEQFF
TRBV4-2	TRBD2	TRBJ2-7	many	TGTGCCAGCAGCCACCCCGGGGGAAGCGGGACTTCCTACGAGCAGTACTTC	CASSHPGGSGTSYEQYF
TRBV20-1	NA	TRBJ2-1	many	TGCAGTGCTGGGTACAATGAGCAGTTCTTC	CSAGYNEQFF
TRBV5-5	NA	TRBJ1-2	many	TGTGCCAGCAGCCCCGGGACCGGAATCAACTATGGCTACACCTTC	CASSPGTGINYGYTF
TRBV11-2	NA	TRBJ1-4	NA	TGTGCCAGCAGCTCCCCCGGGACACCGGCACTGTTTTTT	CASSSPGTPALFF
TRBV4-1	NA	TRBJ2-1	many	TGCGCCAGCAGCAAAACCCTTGGAAGCGCGGGGTTGGGCTCCTACAATGAGCAGTTCTTC	CASSKTLGSAGLGSYNEQFF
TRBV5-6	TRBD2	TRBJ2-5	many	TGTGCCAGCGTGGAGCGGGGGTACCAAGAGACCCAGTACTTC	CASVERGYQETQYF
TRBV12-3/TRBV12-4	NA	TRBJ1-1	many	TGTGCCAGCAGACCTCTGGGCCCGAATAAGGCTTTCTTT	CASRPLGPNKAFF
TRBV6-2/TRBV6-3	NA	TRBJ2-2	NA	TGTGCCAGCAGTTACTCTGATCCCGGGGAGCTGTTTTTT	CASSYSDPGELFF
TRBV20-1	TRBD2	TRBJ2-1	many	TGCAGTGCCCACCGAGGGAGAGGGATGACTAGCGGGAGAGACAATGAGCAGTTCTTC	CSAHRGRGMTSGRDNEQFF
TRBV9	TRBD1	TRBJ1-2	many	TGTGCCAGCAGCTCCCGGGACAGTACGGTCGGGAAGTATGGCTACACCTTC	CASSSRDSTVGKYGYTF
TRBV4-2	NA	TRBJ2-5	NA	NA	CASTNQTSMYLCASSLPAGETQYF
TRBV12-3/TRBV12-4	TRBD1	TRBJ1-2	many	TGTGCCAGCAGCCACAGGGGGGATGGCTACACCTTC	CASSHRGDGYTF
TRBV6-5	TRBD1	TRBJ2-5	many	TGTGCCAGCAGACGCGGGACAGGGGCTTCAGAGACCCAGTACTTC	CASRRGTGASETQYF
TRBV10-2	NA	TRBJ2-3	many	TGCGCCAGCATCCCCGGGGACGCAGATACGCAGTATTTT	CASIPGDADTQYF
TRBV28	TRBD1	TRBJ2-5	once	TGTGCCAGCAGCCACAGGGGGCGTGAGACCCAGTACTTC	CASSHRGRETQYF
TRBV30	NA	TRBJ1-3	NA	TGTGCCTGGGGTGTATCCGGGGTAGGAAACACCATATATTTT	CAWGVSGVGNTIYF
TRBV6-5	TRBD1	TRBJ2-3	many	TGTGCCAGCAGCGGTACAGGGGGCGGTGGAACAGATACGCAGTATTTT	CASSGTGGGGTDTQYF
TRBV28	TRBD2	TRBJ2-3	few	TGTGCCAGCACCCTCGGAGGAGCGGGGGGAACAGATACGCAGTATTTT	CASTLGGAGGTDTQYF
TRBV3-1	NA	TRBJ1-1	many	TGTGCCAGCACATGGGGCAACACTGAAGCTTTCTTT	CASTWGNTEAFF
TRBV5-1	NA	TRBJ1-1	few	TGCGCCAGCAGCCAACGACAGGCCGCATCGAACACTGAAGCTTTCTTT	CASSQRQAASNTEAFF
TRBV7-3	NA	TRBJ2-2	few	TGTGCCAGCAGCTTATTACAGACCACCGGGGAGCTGTTTTTT	CASSLLQTTGELFF
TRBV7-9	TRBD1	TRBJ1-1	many	TGTGCCAGCAGCTTAGGCCAGACAGGGACTGAAGCTTTCTTT	CASSLGQTGTEAFF
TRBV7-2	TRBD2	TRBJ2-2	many	TGTGCCAGCAGCCGGGGGGCGAACACCGGGGAGCTGTTTTTT	CASSRGANTGELFF
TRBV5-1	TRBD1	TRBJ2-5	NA	TGCGCCAGCAGCTTAGGGACAGGGGAGGAAGAGACCCAGTACTTC	CASSLGTGEEETQYF